This TCR beta chain came from a study of long-term antiretroviral therapy in people with HIV. Study-wide background: The 2015 immediate-ART recommendation was preceded by the earliest samples by about a decade.

This clone is categorized as medium-sized. A v3.0 immunoSEQ assay was performed at survey level. The repertoire was sequenced with immunoSEQ multiplex PCR; TCRdb's copy has only in-frame clones and lacks some. This table holds approximately 11,000 clones, under 85% found once. The V gene lost 6 bases and the J gene lost 4 bases, with 18 bases spanning the gap. Per germline, CDR1 SEHNR and CDR2 FQNEAQ (reference sequence). The CDR3 is made up of 15 amino acids. The gene calls are TRBV7-9 and TRBJ1-2; D is possibly TRBD1 (5 bases). The origin of this receptor is a man aged 25-40 years with HIV. This specimen consisted of unsorted PBMCs, obtained at the start of antiretroviral therapy, before treatment. The CDR3 coding sequence is TGTGCCAGCAGGCCGGATCAGGGTTATGGCTATGGCTACACCTTC. This gives the protein CASRPDQGYGYGYTF.